One sample yielded the 5 T cell receptor beta chains listed below, sequenced in a study of regulatory T cells in long-lasting Graves disease. CDR3-region Arm-PCR and iRepertoire HTBI primers produced the TCR beta libraries. One entry per CDR3 protein, called by TCRdb with MiXCR from the multiplex PCR reads. The sample has approximately 400,000 distinct CDR3 sequences, 14% to 15% seen once; the top ten hold 16%. As for time point: newly diagnosed GD, antithyroid drugs for less than 3 months. PBMC-extracted RNA yielded the TCR library. The same sample was also studied in work on T cells in Graves' hyperthyroidism and ophthalmopathy.

Sequencing used peripheral blood mononuclear cells (PBMCs), obtained at new diagnosis, from a patient treated with antithyroid drugs. All receptors come from a woman aged 25 to 39 with Graves disease.

This clonotype was counted ten times or more. The rearrangement joins TRBV20-1 to TRBJ1-6, with D maybe TRBD1 (5 bases). Germline loops: CDR1 DFQATT, CDR2 SNEGSKA (reference sequence). The CDR3 length is 14 residues. The germline V and J ends were trimmed by 1 base and 7 bases, with 11 bases remaining between them. The CDR3 spells CSARGGAANSPLHF. The CDR3 DNA is TGCAGTGCTAGAGGCGGGGCGGCGAATTCACCCCTCCACTTT.

This clonotype was seen a handful of times. In DNA form, the CDR3 reads TGTGCCAGTAGTAGGGTTGGCACCAGCACTGAAGCTTTCTTT. It encodes CASSRVGTSTEAFF. The chain carries TRBV19 and TRBJ1-1; no firm D call. Germline V lookup: CDR1 LNHDA, CDR2 SQIVND (reference sequence). CDR3 length: 14 residues. V lost 4 bases and J 4 bases, leaving 13 bases between the germline ends.

This clonotype appeared many times. The DNA of the CDR3 is TGTGCCAGCAGGGGACAGGGTGATCCACCCCTCCACTTT. The encoded protein is CASRGQGDPPLHF. This chain connects TRBV12-3 or TRBV12-4 to TRBJ1-6; 9 bases are shared with TRBD1. The CDR3 covers 13 residues. After removal of 6 bases from V and 11 bases from J, the junction contained 5 bases not matched to a gene.

This CDR3 is CATSRGSGSTDTQYF. CDR3 DNA sequence: TGTGCCACCAGCAGAGGTAGCGGGAGCACAGATACGCAGTATTTT. J is TRBJ2-3 and V is TRBV15, with 7 bases that match TRBD2. Unmatched junction bases numbered 1, after V lost 1 base and J lost 0 bases. Germline CDR1 reads LNHNV; CDR2 reads YYDKDF (reference sequence). This CDR3 has 15 amino acids.

The V and J genes are TRBV27 and TRBJ1-5, with no clear D. Deletions cut 4 bases from V and 3 bases from J, with 16 bases between. This CDR3 contains 16 residues. Germline CDR1 MNHEY, CDR2 SMNVEV (reference sequence). The CDR3 spells CASSSSTPGFNQPQHF. The CDR3 bases are TGTGCCAGCAGTTCATCCACCCCCGGATTCAATCAGCCCCAGCATTTT.